This passage covers 18 T cell receptor beta chains from one sample sequenced in a study of T cell clusters in autoimmune cytopenias. TRB was amplified from about 270 ng of peripheral blood genomic DNA per sample. TRB rearrangements were amplified by touch-down multiplex PCR with mixed TRB-A/B primers. Following a re-call of the multiplex PCR reads, TCRdb has one entry per CDR3 protein and lacks DNA. This sample's clone table lists a few thousand distinct CDR3 sequences. This sample was also put to use in a study of T cell repertoires in aging, cancer and after chemotherapy.

The sequenced sample consisted of peripheral blood. The receptor source for this set is a human donor in good health.

This clonotype is classed as medium-sized (0.01 to 0.1%) by frequency. This chain uses TRBV24-1 with TRBJ2-2; TCRdb designates TRBD2, a call that cannot be tested without DNA. From germline, CDR1 is KGHDR and CDR2 SFDVKD. The CDR3 has 14 amino acids. CDR3 sequence: CATSLAGNTGELFF.

This clonotype is classed as medium-sized by frequency. This chain uses TRBV19 with TRBJ1-2; TCRdb reports TRBD1, a call that lacks DNA to check it against. CDR1 and CDR2 from the germline V gene are LNHDA and SQIVND (reference sequence). This CDR3 is built from 16 residues. CDR3 region: CASYGTATNIVYGYTF.

J is TRBJ2-1 and V is TRBV5-1. CDR3 length: 15 amino acids. Per germline, CDR1 SGHRS and CDR2 YFSETQ. CDR3: CASTRTESSYNEQFF.

Measured by frequency, this clonotype is medium-sized (0.01 to 0.1%). CDR3 sequence reads: CASSLGPASSGVLSDTQYF. The V call is TRBV27, the J call TRBJ2-3; TCRdb reports TRBD2, a call that lacks DNA to check it against. From germline, CDR1 is MNHEY and CDR2 SMNVEV (reference sequence). The CDR3 sequence is 19 residues long.

This clonotype is labeled medium-sized based on frequency. The CDR3 region is CAWSAEDRNTEAFF. V is TRBV30 and J is TRBJ1-1. CDR1 and CDR2 (germline): GTSNPN, SVGIG (reference sequence). The CDR3 is 14 residues long.

This clonotype shows up as medium-sized (0.01 to 0.1%) by frequency. The chain carries TRBV27 and TRBJ1-4. This CDR3 contains 14 residues. From germline, CDR1 is MNHEY and CDR2 SMNVEV (reference sequence). The CDR3 reads CASSLSPTNEKLFF.

This clonotype is identified as medium-sized (0.01 to 0.1%) from frequency. This CDR3 reads CASKTAAVNQPQHF. V usage is TRBV27 and J usage is TRBJ1-5. The germline V gene has CDR1 MNHEY and CDR2 SMNVEV (reference sequence). The CDR3 is 14 residues long.

By frequency, this clonotype registers medium-sized. CDR3 residues: CSVEVGAYGETQYF. The chain links TRBV29-1 to TRBJ2-5. From germline, CDR1 is SQVTM and CDR2 ANQGSEA. The CDR3 runs 14 residues.

Considering frequency, this clonotype is medium-sized. The CDR3 protein is CASSTTGGPGEQYF. The chain joins TRBV19 to TRBJ2-7; TCRdb outputs TRBD1, but without DNA this stays unchecked. Germline assignment: CDR1 LNHDA and CDR2 SQIVND (reference sequence). The length of the CDR3 is 14 residues.

The gene calls are TRBV28 and TRBJ2-3; the D call of TRBD2 rests on TCRdb alone, since no DNA is present to check it. The CDR3 runs 17 residues. The germline V gene has CDR1 MDHEN and CDR2 SYDVKM. This CDR3 is CASSLSTSGRLRHTQYF.

The chain carries TRBV14 and TRBJ2-2. CDR1 and CDR2 (germline): SGHDN, FVKESK. The CDR3 consists of 16 residues. CDR3 sequence: CASSLKTQRHTGELFF.

Considering frequency, this clonotype is medium-sized. The J gene is TRBJ2-1, the V gene TRBV6-1; TCRdb calls TRBD2, which cannot be checked without DNA. Germline assignment: CDR1 MNHNS and CDR2 SASEGT. This CDR3 comprises 15 residues. CDR3 loop: CASSALAGGPDEQFF.

This chain joins TRBV10-3 and TRBJ2-7; TCRdb's D call of TRBD2 is untestable without DNA. Germline CDR1 ENHRY, CDR2 SYGVKD. The CDR3 has 13 residues. CDR3 in amino acids: CAISTGPPYEQYF.

This sequence joins TRBV4-2 and TRBJ2-1; TCRdb reports TRBD2, a call that lacks DNA to check it against. CDR3 length equals 16 residues. The germline CDR1 and CDR2 sequences are LGHNA and YNFKEQ. Here the CDR3 reads CASSQDEGLASNEQFF.

The chain has TRBV7-9 and TRBJ2-7; TCRdb's D call, TRBD2, is unchecked because there is no DNA. The germline gives CDR1 SEHNR, CDR2 FQNEAQ (reference sequence). The CDR3 has 13 amino acids. The CDR3: CASSPAGTFEQYF.

This clonotype is identified as medium-sized from frequency. The chain has TRBV27 and TRBJ2-3; TCRdb picks TRBD1, but there is no DNA to check that call. The germline CDR1 and CDR2 sequences are MNHEY and SMNVEV (reference sequence). The CDR3 extends over 16 amino acids. The CDR3 loop reads CASSFRDRSSTDTQYF.

V is TRBV20-1 and J is TRBJ2-1; TCRdb outputs TRBD2, but without DNA this stays unchecked. Per germline, CDR1 DFQATT and CDR2 SNEGSKA (reference sequence). The CDR3 is 13 amino acids. CDR3 loop: CSARGAGYNEQFF.

V and J are TRBV28 and TRBJ2-7; with no DNA, the TCRdb D assignment of TRBD2 cannot be verified. Germline CDR1 and CDR2: MDHEN and SYDVKM. The length of the CDR3 is 15 residues. The CDR3 sequence is CASSLWGSGNYEQYF.